What follows is one TCR beta chain and its context. What it binds is unknown. TCRdb's table, derived via immunoSEQ multiplex PCR, lists solely in-frame clones and lacks some. Here the sample spans approximately 100,000 clones, 82% being singletons. This sample is part of a study of PD-1 blockade in mismatch repair-deficient tumors. Study-level results: Tumor-resident clones, often absent from pretreatment blood, expanded after pembrolizumab and then contracted.

Germline V gene data show CDR1 as SGHTA and CDR2 as FQGTGA. The length of the CDR3 is 15 residues. V was shortened by 4 bases and J by 2 bases, with 13 bases between the two germline ends. PCR or immunohistochemistry showed mismatch repair deficiency in every enrolled patient. The chain links TRBV7-3 to TRBJ2-3; a possible D gene is TRBD2 (7 bases). The source is an adult with mismatch repair-deficient cancer. The specimen was peripheral blood, collected around 8 months after starting pembrolizumab. CDR3: CASSSRGGDTDTQYF. CDR3 bases: TGTGCCAGCAGCTCGAGGGGGGGAGACACAGATACGCAGTATTTT.